A selection of T cell receptor beta chains follows, all from one sample in a study of molecular identifiers for immune sequencing clone quantification. A single record per CDR3 protein comes from TCRdb applying MiXCR to the PCR reads. Among hundreds of thousands of distinct CDR3 sequences listed, 15% to 20% were seen once. Sequencing was done on a sample of naive CD8+ T cells from blood, with Jurkat cell RNA spiked in. The receptors stem from a human donor in good health. Some libraries in this study had Jurkat cell RNA spiked in. The CDR3 runs from the conserved cysteine through the conserved F or W. A D gene is named only where the DNA matches it firmly. Clone size is shown for a subset of rows, as once, few, many or a class of expanded clone.

cdr3_nt cdr3_aa j_call clone_size d_call v_call
TGTGCCAGCGCCAGTAGGGAGAGTTCCTACGAGCAGTACTTC CASASRESSYEQYF TRBJ2-7 - - TRBV3-1
TGTGCCAGCAGCGTAGACGCTAGCGGGGCAACAGATACGCAGTATTTT CASSVDASGATDTQYF TRBJ2-3 many TRBD2 TRBV9
TGTGCCAGCAGCTTAGTCCCGAAGAGCCGGAGCTCCTACGAGCAGTACTTC CASSLVPKSRSSYEQYF TRBJ2-7 - - TRBV11-2
TGTGCCAGTAGCGAGGGGACAGTTTCCTACAATGAGCAGTTCTTC CASSEGTVSYNEQFF TRBJ2-1 - TRBD1 TRBV19
TGTGCCTTAGGACAGGGGGCAAATGAGCAGTTCTTC CALGQGANEQFF TRBJ2-1 many TRBD1 TRBV30
TGTGCCAGCAGCTTTGAGTCGGGGGGGCTTCCGGGCACCGGGGAGCTGTTTTTT CASSFESGGLPGTGELFF TRBJ2-2 few TRBD2 TRBV5-5
TGTGCCTGGAGTGCCTGGACAACCGGCTACGAGCAGTACTTC CAWSAWTTGYEQYF TRBJ2-7 many - TRBV30
TGTGCCAGCAGTTTTAACGTAAACACCGGGGAGCTGTTTTTT CASSFNVNTGELFF TRBJ2-2 - - TRBV28
TGCAGCGTTTTAAATACAGATTATGGCTACACCTTC CSVLNTDYGYTF TRBJ1-2 many - TRBV29-1
TGTGCCAGCAGCATTGGACTAGCGGGAGGGTGGGGAAATGAGCAGTTCTTC CASSIGLAGGWGNEQFF TRBJ2-1 few TRBD2 TRBV7-9
TGTGCCAGCAGCCCAAATAAGGGGATCCAAGAGACCCAGTACTTC CASSPNKGIQETQYF TRBJ2-5 many - TRBV27
TGTGCCAGCAGCTTAGCCGGGGGCGGGCCAGATACGCAGTATTTT CASSLAGGGPDTQYF TRBJ2-3 many - TRBV7-2
TGTGCCAGCAGCGGGACCCATATGGGAAGCTCCTACAATGAGCAGTTCTTC CASSGTHMGSSYNEQFF TRBJ2-1 - - TRBV2
TGTGCCAGCAGCCCGTTGAATGAGCAGTTCTTC CASSPLNEQFF TRBJ2-1 many - TRBV11-2
TGTGCCATCAGTGAAGGGGTGGGGCAAGATACGCAGTATTTT CAISEGVGQDTQYF TRBJ2-3 many - TRBV10-3
TGTGCCAGCAGCTTAGTCCGGAGTGAAGCTTTCTTT CASSLVRSEAFF TRBJ1-1 many - TRBV11-2
TGTGCCAGTAGTATAGTAGAGAGAGGCGGGGGGCTGCCGATTGTTTTC CASSIVERGGGLPIVF TRBJ2-7 - TRBD2 TRBV19
TGTGCCAGCAGTTTAAGGGGGACCGCCTACGAGCAGTACTTC CASSLRGTAYEQYF TRBJ2-7 once - TRBV27
TGCAGTGCTAGAGGGGGGTTTGCCTACGAGCAGTACTTC CSARGGFAYEQYF TRBJ2-7 few - TRBV20-1
TGTGTCAGCCTGCTGACGGACGGCTATGGCTACACCTTC CVSLLTDGYGYTF TRBJ1-2 - - TRBV19
TGTGCCAGCAGCTTAGGGAAGGGTTACTACGAGCAGTACTTC CASSLGKGYYEQYF TRBJ2-7 few - TRBV13
TGCGCCAGCAGCCAAACTTGGAGTGACCAGCCCCAGCATTTT CASSQTWSDQPQHF TRBJ1-5 - - TRBV4-1
TGTGCCAGCAGTGTTGATCAGCCGGGCAGCTCCTATAATTCACCCCTCCACTTT CASSVDQPGSSYNSPLHF TRBJ1-6 many - TRBV6-1
TGTGCCAGTACCTCTAGCACTAGCGGGAGGCAGACCCAGTACTTC CASTSSTSGRQTQYF TRBJ2-5 - TRBD2 TRBV2
TGTGCCAGCAGCTTGGTGGCAGACGAGCAGTACTTC CASSLVADEQYF TRBJ2-7 many - TRBV5-4
TGCGCCAGCAGCTGGACCGGGACAGAGTACGAGCAGTACTTC CASSWTGTEYEQYF TRBJ2-7 many TRBD1 TRBV5-1
TGTGCCAGCAGTTATCTGCCCCTTCCTCCGGAGACCCAGTACTTC CASSYLPLPPETQYF TRBJ2-5 few - TRBV6-6
TGCGCCAGCAGCCAAGATGGGGGCGCCCCTGAAGCTTTCTTT CASSQDGGAPEAFF TRBJ1-1 many - TRBV4-3
TGTGCCAGTAGTATGGGGACTAGCGGCACAGATACGCAGTATTTT CASSMGTSGTDTQYF TRBJ2-3 few TRBD2 TRBV19
TGTGCCAGCAGCCCAAGGGGTACGGGACAGCCCCAGCATTTT CASSPRGTGQPQHF TRBJ1-5 many - TRBV7-8
TGTGCCAGCAGCCCCCACGGGGCGGAGGGCTACGAGCAGTACTTC CASSPHGAEGYEQYF TRBJ2-7 many - TRBV7-6
TGTGCCAGCTCACATGATCCAGGGGCCGTGGAGCCCCAGCATTTT CASSHDPGAVEPQHF TRBJ1-5 many - TRBV18
TGTGCCAGCAGCTTGTATCGGGGTTCGGGTGAGCAGTTCTTC CASSLYRGSGEQFF TRBJ2-1 - - TRBV5-6
TGTGCCAGCAGCTTGACGGTCTCTGGAAACACCATATATTTT CASSLTVSGNTIYF TRBJ1-3 many - TRBV7-6
TGTGCCAGTAGGGGACGGGGGGGCAAGACCCAGTACTTC CASRGRGGKTQYF TRBJ2-5 - TRBD2 TRBV19
TGTGCTAGTGGTTTGGTACAGGGTGCGAACACCGGGGAGCTGTTTTTT CASGLVQGANTGELFF TRBJ2-2 - - TRBV12-5
TGTGCCAGCAGCCGCCGACAGCCTTGGAGTGAAAAACTGTTTTTT CASSRRQPWSEKLFF TRBJ1-4 few - TRBV12-1
TGCGCCAGCAGCCAACCCGACAGGGATCGCACAGATACGCAGTATTTT CASSQPDRDRTDTQYF TRBJ2-3 many TRBD1 TRBV4-1
TGTGCCAGCAGCTTAGTGGGGGAGGGCCTGTACGTTCAGTACTTC CASSLVGEGLYVQYF TRBJ2-4 - TRBD2 TRBV7-6
TGTGCCAGCAGCCCATACTCAACTCTCACCGGGGAGCTGTTTTTT CASSPYSTLTGELFF TRBJ2-2 many - TRBV12-3/TRBV12-4
TGTGCCTGGAGCGGAGGGCAGGCCAGCAATCAGCCCCAGCATTTT CAWSGGQASNQPQHF TRBJ1-5 - - TRBV30
TGCAGCGTTGTCGGGACTCACCCTATTGCTGGGGCCAACGTCCTGACTTTC CSVVGTHPIAGANVLTF TRBJ2-6 many - TRBV29-1
TGTGCCACCAGCAGAGAGGTCAGGGTGGGAGAAACTAATGAAAAACTGTTTTTT CATSREVRVGETNEKLFF TRBJ1-4 - - TRBV15
TGTGCCAGCAGTTACCTAGCGGGGGTATACAATGAGCAGTTCTTC CASSYLAGVYNEQFF TRBJ2-1 many TRBD2 TRBV6-2/TRBV6-3
TGTGCCAGCAGTTACGCCGGGGAGCTGTTTTTT CASSYAGELFF TRBJ2-2 many - TRBV11-3
TGCGCCAGCAGCTTGGCGGGCCGTCAAACTAGCACAGATACGCAGTATTTT CASSLAGRQTSTDTQYF TRBJ2-3 many - TRBV5-1
TGCAGTGCTGGCAACAGGTGGAACACCGGGGAGCTGTTTTTT CSAGNRWNTGELFF TRBJ2-2 many - TRBV20-1
TGTGCCACCAGTGATCCGCCCGGGGGCACAGATACGCAGTATTTT CATSDPPGGTDTQYF TRBJ2-3 many - TRBV24-1
TGTGCCAGCAGCTCTAGTGACAGGGGACACACTGAAGCTTTCTTT CASSSSDRGHTEAFF TRBJ1-1 many TRBD1 TRBV7-9
TGTGCCAGCAGCGAGCCGGGACAGGGGACTAACTATGGCTACACCTTC CASSEPGQGTNYGYTF TRBJ1-2 few TRBD1 TRBV2
TGTGCCAGCAGCCTTGACTTCTCCTCTGGAAACACCATATATTTT CASSLDFSSGNTIYF TRBJ1-3 many - TRBV11-2
TGTGCCAGCAGTCCCCGGACTAGCGCTCCAGATACGCAGTATTTT CASSPRTSAPDTQYF TRBJ2-3 many TRBD2 TRBV27
TGTGCCTCTCGGGACGGCGGGGAGCTGTTTTTT CASRDGGELFF TRBJ2-2 few - TRBV30
TGTGCCAGCAGCGTAGGCTGGGGACAGGGGCACGGGGATGAGCAGTTCTTC CASSVGWGQGHGDEQFF TRBJ2-1 many TRBD1 TRBV9
TGTGCTAGTGGTTTGGCACCCCGGGACAGGGAAGGCGGCTACACCTTC CASGLAPRDREGGYTF TRBJ1-2 few TRBD1 TRBV12-5
TGTGCCAGCAGCCAAGCGGGTTTGGGCAATCAGCCCCAGCATTTT CASSQAGLGNQPQHF TRBJ1-5 - - TRBV3-1
TGTGCCAGCAGTTATGAGGCCGGGTTCAATCAGCCCCAGCATTTT CASSYEAGFNQPQHF TRBJ1-5 many - TRBV6-2/TRBV6-3
TGCGCCAGCAGCCCATCGACAGGCCCGAACACTGAAGCTTTCTTT CASSPSTGPNTEAFF TRBJ1-1 many - TRBV5-1
TGTGCCAGCAGCGTAGACTCTGGGGCCAACGTCCTGACTTTC CASSVDSGANVLTF TRBJ2-6 many - TRBV9
TGTGCCTGGAGTGCACTAGCGGGAGCGGGGGATGCGCAGTATTTT CAWSALAGAGDAQYF TRBJ2-3 few TRBD2 TRBV30